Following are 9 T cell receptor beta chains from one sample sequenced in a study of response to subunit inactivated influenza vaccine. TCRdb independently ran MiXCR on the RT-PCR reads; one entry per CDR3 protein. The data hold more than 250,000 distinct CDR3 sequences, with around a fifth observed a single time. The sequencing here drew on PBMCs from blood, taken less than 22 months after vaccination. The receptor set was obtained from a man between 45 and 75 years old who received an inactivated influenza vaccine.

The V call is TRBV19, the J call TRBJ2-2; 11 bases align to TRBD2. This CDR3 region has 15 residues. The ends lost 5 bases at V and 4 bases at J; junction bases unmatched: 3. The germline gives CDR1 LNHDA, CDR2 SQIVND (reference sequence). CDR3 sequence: CASSWLAGGTGELFF. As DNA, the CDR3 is TGTGCCAGTAGTTGGCTAGCGGGAGGCACCGGGGAGCTGTTTTTT.

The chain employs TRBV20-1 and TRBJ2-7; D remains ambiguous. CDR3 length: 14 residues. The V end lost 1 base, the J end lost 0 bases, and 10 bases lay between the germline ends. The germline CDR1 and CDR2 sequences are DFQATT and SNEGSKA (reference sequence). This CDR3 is CSARAPQHSYEQYF. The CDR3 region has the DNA TGCAGTGCTAGAGCTCCCCAGCACTCCTACGAGCAGTACTTC.

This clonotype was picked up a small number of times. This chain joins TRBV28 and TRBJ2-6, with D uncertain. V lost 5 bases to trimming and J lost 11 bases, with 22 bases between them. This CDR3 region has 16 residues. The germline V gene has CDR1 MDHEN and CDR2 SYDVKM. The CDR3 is CASSAQVVGDSYVLTF. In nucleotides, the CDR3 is TGTGCCAGCAGTGCCCAGGTGGTCGGAGACTCTTACGTCCTGACTTTC.

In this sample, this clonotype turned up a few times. CDR3 bases: TGTGCCAGCAGTCAACGACGGGACGGGGAGCTGTTTTTT. This codes for CASSQRRDGELFF. The chain couples TRBV6-2 or TRBV6-3 to TRBJ2-2, with a weak D call TRBD2 (5 bases). CDR3 length equals 13 residues. Germline V gives CDR1 MNHEY, CDR2 SVGEGT. Trimming cost V 5 bases and J 7 bases, with 11 bases left between them.

The CDR3 loop is CASSFQHQGAGRREKLFF. CDR3 DNA sequence: TGTGCCAGCAGCTTCCAGCATCAGGGTGCAGGGAGGAGGGAAAAACTGTTTTTT. The J gene is TRBJ1-4, the V gene TRBV7-8; the D gene is possibly TRBD1 (5 bases). CDR3 length: 18 amino acids. Trimming took off 3 bases at V and 8 bases at J, with 25 bases between the two ends. Germline V lookup: CDR1 SGHVS, CDR2 FQNEAQ.

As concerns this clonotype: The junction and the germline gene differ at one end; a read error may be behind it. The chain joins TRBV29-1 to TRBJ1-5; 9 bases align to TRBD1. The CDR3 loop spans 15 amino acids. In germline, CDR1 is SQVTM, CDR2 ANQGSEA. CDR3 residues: CSVAYGTGWFQHQHF. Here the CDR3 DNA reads TGCAGCGTTGCCTACGGGACAGGGTGGTTTCAGCACCAGCATTTT.

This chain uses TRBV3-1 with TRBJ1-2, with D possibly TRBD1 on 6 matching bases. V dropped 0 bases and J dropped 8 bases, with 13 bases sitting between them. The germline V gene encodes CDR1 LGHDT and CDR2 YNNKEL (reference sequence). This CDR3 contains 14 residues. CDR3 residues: CASSQEGASRGYTF. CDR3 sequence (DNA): TGTGCCAGCAGCCAAGAGGGGGCCTCGCGAGGCTACACCTTC.

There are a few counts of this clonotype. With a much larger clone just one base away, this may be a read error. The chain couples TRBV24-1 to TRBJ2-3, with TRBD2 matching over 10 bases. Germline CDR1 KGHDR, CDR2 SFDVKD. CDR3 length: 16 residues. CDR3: CATSDLTSGDKDPQYF. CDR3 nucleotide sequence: TGTGCCACCAGTGATTTGACTAGCGGGGACAAAGATCCGCAGTATTTT.

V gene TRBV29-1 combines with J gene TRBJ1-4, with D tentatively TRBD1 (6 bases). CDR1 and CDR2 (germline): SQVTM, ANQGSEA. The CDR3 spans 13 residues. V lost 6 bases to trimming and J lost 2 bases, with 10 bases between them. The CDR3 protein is CSVPGHTNEKLFF. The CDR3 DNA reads TGCAGCGTACCGGGACATACTAATGAAAAACTGTTTTTT.